The present TCR beta chain was sequenced within a study of vaccination effects on CD4 cells after COVID-19 (dated by TCRdb to between 2021 and 2022). For the wider study: Post-vaccine samples across the study were collected a median of 72 days after the second dose, with a range of 14 to 241. The study compared SARS-CoV-2 spike-specific CD4+ TCR repertoires before and after mRNA vaccination in COVID-19 convalescent patients and infection-naive vaccine recipients. Altogether, 10 COVID-19 convalescent patients and a few SARS-CoV-2-naive healthy vaccine recipients made up the full study. Cultures from other donors in the study were sequenced with the Oncomine TCR Beta short-read assay on an Illumina iSeq 100.

The CDR3 numbers 15 residues from cysteine through phenylalanine. The DNA shown is the 45-base CDR3, in frame from base 1. The V end loses 1 base and the J end loses 1 base, and a stretch of 10 bases separates them. The germline V gene gives CDR1 as SNHLY and CDR2 as FYNNEI. As concerns this clone: Its antigen specificity is not known. No much larger clone exists at a distance of one base, and base qualities are not known.

Library creation used the immunoSEQ multiplex PCR assay. DNA from the cultured, isolated CD4+ T cells was subjected to TCR beta CDR3 sequencing. On the study's bioinformatics: Non-productive TCR sequences were discarded, and reads were trimmed to the CDR3 region, with only CDR3s of 7 or more amino acids retained. The MANAFEST web app was used to identify antigen-specific clonotypes by comparing expansion in peptide wells with expansion in reference cultures. Positive clones required FDR<0.05 expansion versus reference and all other wells, odds ratio above 5, and frequency above 0.1% in two replicate wells. Cross-reactive clonotypes were defined as significantly expanded in SARS-CoV-2 spike wells and in at least one common cold coronavirus spike condition. CDR3 similarity was assessed by Levenshtein distance using the stringdist R package, and unrooted trees were constructed with ape in R 3.6.1. This is the immuneACCESS table as TCRdb keeps it, with only in-frame sequences that have V and J called. A part of the clones is gone; compared with another copy, unresolved V genes explain less than half, and the rest is unexplained. The DNA was the basis for D and trimming; V, J and clone size are from that table. The sample has roughly 55,000 clones on record, around 78% of them singletons. 1.5% to 2% of the sample lies in the top ten.

What the research found in general, with its limitations: At late post-vaccination timepoints, both infection-induced and vaccine-induced clones showed marked clonal contraction, consistent with waning T cell responses. Among healthy vaccine recipients, nearly all vaccine-induced clones were SARS-CoV-2 mono-reactive, and just 1 of 255 was cross-reactive with common cold coronaviruses. The study was limited by a small number of convalescent patients, and early post-infection timepoints were lacking.

In the ViraFEST assay, PBMC were stimulated with viral peptide pools, and TCR sequencing was then used to find antigen-specific CD4+ T cell clonotypes based on their expansion. After about 9 days of culture, CD4+ T cells were isolated with the EasySep CD4+ T cell isolation kit. Two doses of either the BNT162b2 or the mRNA-1273 mRNA SARS-CoV-2 vaccine were administered to participants. Negative nucleocapsid antibody results before and after vaccination confirmed that the healthy vaccine recipients had no prior SARS-CoV-2 infection. Over 1.5 million PBMC per well were cultured with around 10 ug/ml peptides in IMDM containing approximately 4.6% human AB serum, about 9.6 IU/ml IL-2 and gentamicin. On days 3 and 7, half of the culture medium was replaced with fresh IL-2-containing medium. Each peptide stimulation condition was cultured in triplicate wells unless otherwise noted. PBMC were separated from whole blood using Ficoll-Paque Plus gradient centrifugation and were then either cryopreserved at -140C or used fresh. The spike proteins of SARS-CoV-2 and of the common cold coronaviruses HCoV-NL63, HCoV-OC43 and HCoV-229E were spanned by overlapping peptide pools. Genomic DNA was extracted from cultured CD4+ T cells with the QIAamp micro DNA kit.

This TCR derives from a human donor who received a COVID-19 vaccine. Recombination joined TRBV2 with TRBJ1-2; tentative D gene TRBD1, with 5 bases matching. Sequenced here: CD4+ T cells from PBMCs cultured with HCoV-OC43 spike peptides, sampled after COVID-19 vaccination. According to the study, the label for this sample's cell subset or site signals: HCoV-OC43 spike overlapping peptide pool stimulation. The CDR3: CASSEGWGNNYGYTF. The DNA reads TGTGCCAGCAGTGAAGGATGGGGCAATAACTATGGCTACACCTTC.